Sequencing of this TCR beta chain was carried out in a study of Tregs in tolerant kidney transplant recipients. Study results and limitations: Few patients were studied, so findings need validation in larger groups. For some patients, primers changed over time, blocking nucleotide-level comparison. Biological reproducibility was not directly addressed in this study.

This clone occurred a few times. Antigen unknown. The nonmyeloablative bone marrow transplants came from related graft donors, with transient mixed chimerism. Thawed PBMCs were FACS-sorted into unstimulated CD4+CD25+CD127- regulatory T cells, CD4+CD25- non-regulatory cells, CD4 and CD8 cells. The CDR3 spans 15 residues. Germline loops: CDR1 SEHNR, CDR2 FQNEAQ (reference sequence). Trimming at V came to 1 base and at J to 1 base, leaving 1 base not matched to a gene. Measured with immunoSEQ multiplex PCR; TCRdb has only the in-frame clones, and not every one. Of about 64,000 clones listed, 70% to 90% are singletons.

The starting material was CD4+ T cells from blood (PBMCs), obtained 6 months after the transplant. The clonotype comes from a human patient who received a combined kidney and bone marrow transplant. Some T cells may trace back to the graft donor. The rearrangement links TRBV7-9 to TRBJ2-3; TRBD2 matches at 8 bases. The CDR3 is CASSLGRGGTDTQYF. In DNA, the CDR3 is TGTGCCAGCAGCTTAGGGCGGGGGGGCACAGATACGCAGTATTTT. The entire variable domain, with the rest obtained from reference TRBV7-9 and TRBJ2-3, is as follows: DTGVSQNPRHKITKRGQNVTFRCDPISEHNRLYWYRQTLGQGPEFLTYFQNEAQLEKSRLLSDRFSAERPKGSFSTLEIQRTEQGDSAMYLCASSLGRGGTDTQYFGPGTRLTVL.